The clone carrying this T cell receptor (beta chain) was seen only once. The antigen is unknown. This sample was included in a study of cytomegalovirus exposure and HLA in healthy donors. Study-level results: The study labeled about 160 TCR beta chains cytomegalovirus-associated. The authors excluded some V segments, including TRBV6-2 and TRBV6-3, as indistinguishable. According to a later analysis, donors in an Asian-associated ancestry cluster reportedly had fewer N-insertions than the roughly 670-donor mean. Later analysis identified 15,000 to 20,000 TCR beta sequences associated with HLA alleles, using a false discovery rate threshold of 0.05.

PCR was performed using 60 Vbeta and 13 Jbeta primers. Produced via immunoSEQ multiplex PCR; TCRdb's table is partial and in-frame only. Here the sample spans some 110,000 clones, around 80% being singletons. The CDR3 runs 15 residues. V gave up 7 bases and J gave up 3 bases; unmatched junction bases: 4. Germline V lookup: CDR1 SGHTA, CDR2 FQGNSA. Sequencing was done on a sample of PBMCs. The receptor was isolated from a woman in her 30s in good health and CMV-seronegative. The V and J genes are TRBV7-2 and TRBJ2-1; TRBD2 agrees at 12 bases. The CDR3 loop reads CASTRTSGNYNEQFF. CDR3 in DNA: TGTGCCAGCACCCGGACTAGCGGGAACTACAATGAGCAGTTCTTC.